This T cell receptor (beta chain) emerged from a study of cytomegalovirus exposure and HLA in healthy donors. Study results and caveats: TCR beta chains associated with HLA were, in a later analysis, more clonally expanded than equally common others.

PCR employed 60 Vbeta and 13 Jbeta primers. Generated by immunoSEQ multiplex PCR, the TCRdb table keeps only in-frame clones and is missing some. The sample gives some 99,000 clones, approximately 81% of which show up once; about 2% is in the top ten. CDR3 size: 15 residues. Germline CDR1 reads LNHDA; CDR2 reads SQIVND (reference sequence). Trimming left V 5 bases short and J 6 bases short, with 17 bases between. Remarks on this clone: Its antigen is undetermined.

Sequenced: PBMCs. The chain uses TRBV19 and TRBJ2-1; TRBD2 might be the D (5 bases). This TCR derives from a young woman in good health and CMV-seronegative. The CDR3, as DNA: TGTGCCAGTAGTTCCCATATCGTGCGGGCCAATGAGCAGTTCTTC. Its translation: CASSSHIVRANEQFF.